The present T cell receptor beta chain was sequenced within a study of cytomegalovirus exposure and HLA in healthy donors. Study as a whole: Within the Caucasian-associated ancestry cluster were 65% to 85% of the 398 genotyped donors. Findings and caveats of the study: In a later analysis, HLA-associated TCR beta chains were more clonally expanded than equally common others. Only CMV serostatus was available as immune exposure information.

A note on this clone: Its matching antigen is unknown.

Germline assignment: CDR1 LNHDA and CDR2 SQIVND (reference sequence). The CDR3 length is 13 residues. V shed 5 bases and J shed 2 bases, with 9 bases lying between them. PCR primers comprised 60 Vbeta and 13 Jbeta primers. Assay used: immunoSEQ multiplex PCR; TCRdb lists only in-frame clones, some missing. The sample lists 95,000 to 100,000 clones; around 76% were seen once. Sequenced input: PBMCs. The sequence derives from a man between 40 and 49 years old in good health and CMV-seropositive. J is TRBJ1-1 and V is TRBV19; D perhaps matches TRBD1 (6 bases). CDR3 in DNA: TGTGCCAGTAGTGCGACAGGTAACACTGAAGCTTTCTTT. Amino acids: CASSATGNTEAFF.